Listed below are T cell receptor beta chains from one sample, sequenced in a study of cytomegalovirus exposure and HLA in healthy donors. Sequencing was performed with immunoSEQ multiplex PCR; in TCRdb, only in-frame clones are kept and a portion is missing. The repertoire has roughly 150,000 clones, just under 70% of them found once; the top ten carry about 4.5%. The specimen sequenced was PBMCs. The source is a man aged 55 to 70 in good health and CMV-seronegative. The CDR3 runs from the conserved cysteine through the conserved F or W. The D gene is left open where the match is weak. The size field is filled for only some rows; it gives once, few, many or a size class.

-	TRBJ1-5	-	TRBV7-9	CASSFGTANQPQHF	TGTGCCAGCAGCTTTGGTACAGCAAATCAGCCCCAGCATTTT
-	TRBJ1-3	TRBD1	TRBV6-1	CASSGTDSGNTIYF	TGTGCCAGCTCCGGGACAGACTCTGGAAACACCATATATTTT
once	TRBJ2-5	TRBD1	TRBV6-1	CASSRTGAPETQYF	TGTGCCAGCAGCAGGACAGGGGCCCCAGAGACCCAGTACTTC
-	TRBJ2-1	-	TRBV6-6	CASSYSLRSNEQFF	TGTGCCAGCAGTTACTCACTCCGGAGCAATGAGCAGTTCTTC
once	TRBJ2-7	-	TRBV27	CASERGGEQYF	TGTGCCAGCGAAAGGGGAGGCGAGCAGTACTTC
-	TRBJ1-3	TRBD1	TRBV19	CASSGQVGNTIYF	TGTGCCAGTAGTGGACAGGTTGGAAACACCATATATTTT
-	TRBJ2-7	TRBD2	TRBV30	CAWTRKAGGLGDEQYF	TGTGCCTGGACCAGAAAGGCGGGGGGGCTAGGGGACGAGCAGTACTTC
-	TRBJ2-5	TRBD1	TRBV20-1	CSANRGETQYF	TGCAGTGCTAACAGGGGAGAGACCCAGTACTTC
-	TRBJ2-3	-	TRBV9	CASSVAGDPYTDTQYF	TGTGCCAGCAGCGTAGCGGGAGACCCATACACAGATACGCAGTATTTT
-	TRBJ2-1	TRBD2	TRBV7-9	CASSLGTSGEYNEQFF	TGTGCCAGCAGCTTAGGCACTAGCGGGGAGTACAATGAGCAGTTCTTC
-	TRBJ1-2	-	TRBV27	CASSLRGGYGYTF	TGTGCCAGCAGTTTACGAGGCGGCTATGGCTACACCTTC
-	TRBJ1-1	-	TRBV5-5	CASSLADTEAFF	TGTGCCAGCAGCTTGGCGGACACTGAAGCTTTCTTT
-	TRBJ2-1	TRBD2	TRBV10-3	CAISAGLADNNEQFF	TGTGCCATCAGTGCTGGCCTAGCGGATAACAATGAGCAGTTCTTC
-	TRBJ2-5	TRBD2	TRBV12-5	CASGPGTSGSETQYF	TGTGCTAGTGGACCCGGGACTAGCGGGAGCGAGACCCAGTACTTC
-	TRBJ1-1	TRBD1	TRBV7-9	CASSWGDRAFF	TGTGCCAGCAGCTGGGGGGACAGGGCTTTCTTT
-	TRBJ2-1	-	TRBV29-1	CSVEGEVLTYNEQFF	TGCAGCGTTGAAGGGGAGGTTCTTACCTACAATGAGCAGTTCTTC
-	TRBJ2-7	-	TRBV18	CASSPDSTSYEQYF	TGTGCCAGCTCACCAGACAGTACCTCCTACGAGCAGTACTTC
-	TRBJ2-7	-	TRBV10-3	CAISEAQGLNYEQYF	TGTGCCATCAGTGAGGCGCAGGGGCTGAACTACGAGCAGTACTTC
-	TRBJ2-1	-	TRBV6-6	CASSYSAGREQKGQFF	TGTGCCAGCAGTTACTCGGCGGGAAGGGAACAAAAGGGGCAGTTCTTC
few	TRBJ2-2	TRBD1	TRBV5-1	CASETRQGTGELFF	TGCGCCAGCGAGACCCGACAGGGGACCGGGGAGCTGTTTTTT
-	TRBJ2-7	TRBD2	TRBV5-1	CASRLGLAGGSYEQYF	TGCGCCAGCAGGCTGGGACTAGCGGGAGGTAGCTACGAGCAGTACTTC
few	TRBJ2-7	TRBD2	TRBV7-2	CASSPSGSSYEQYF	TGTGCCAGCAGTCCTAGCGGGAGCTCCTACGAGCAGTACTTC
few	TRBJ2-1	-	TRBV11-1	CASSLGLSSASSYNEQFF	TGTGCCAGCAGCTTAGGTTTGTCTAGCGCGAGCTCCTACAATGAGCAGTTCTTC
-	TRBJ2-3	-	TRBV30	CAWSAGNTDTQYF	TGTGCCTGGAGCGCAGGGAACACAGATACGCAGTATTTT
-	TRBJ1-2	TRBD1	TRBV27	CASSDRDRVNYGYTF	TGTGCCAGCAGCGACCGGGACAGAGTTAACTATGGCTACACCTTC
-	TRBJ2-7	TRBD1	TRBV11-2	CASSLRWGDRVTEQYF	TGTGCCAGCAGCTTACGTTGGGGGGACAGGGTAACCGAGCAGTACTTC
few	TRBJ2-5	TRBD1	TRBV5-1	CASSLEGQGQETQYF	TGCGCCAGCAGCTTGGAGGGACAGGGCCAAGAGACCCAGTACTTC
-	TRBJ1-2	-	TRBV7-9	CASSLAPSGYTF	TGTGCCAGCAGCTTAGCCCCTAGTGGCTACACCTTC
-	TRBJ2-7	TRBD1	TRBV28	CASSPFGQGAYEQYF	TGTGCCAGCAGTCCTTTTGGACAGGGAGCCTACGAGCAGTACTTC
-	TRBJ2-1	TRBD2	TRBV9	CASSVATSGWGDEQFF	TGTGCCAGCAGCGTAGCGACTAGCGGGTGGGGGGATGAGCAGTTCTTC
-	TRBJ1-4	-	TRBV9	CASSVGTFLNEKLFF	TGTGCCAGCAGCGTGGGGACATTCCTTAATGAAAAACTGTTTTTT
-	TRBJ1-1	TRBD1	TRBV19	CASTKGTGGNTEAFF	TGTGCCAGTACAAAAGGAACAGGGGGGAACACTGAAGCTTTCTTT
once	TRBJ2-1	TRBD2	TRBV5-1	CASTPGLAYNEQFF	TGCGCCAGCACCCCGGGACTAGCGTACAATGAGCAGTTCTTC
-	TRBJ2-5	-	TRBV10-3	CAISESGGGSRETQYF	TGTGCCATCAGTGAGTCGGGGGGCGGGAGTCGAGAGACCCAGTACTTC
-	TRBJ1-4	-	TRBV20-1	CSAPDEKLFF	TGCAGTGCCCCCGATGAAAAACTGTTTTTT